This T cell receptor (beta chain) was sequenced for a study of cytotoxic CD8 clonotypes in ibrutinib-treated CLL. Overall study context: Mean productive templates were around 260,000; mean productive rearrangements were around 93,000.

Study-level points and caveats: At ibrutinib response, clonality increased, and at progression it declined back toward baseline. Patients showed higher baseline clonality than age-matched healthy donors, and it tracked circulating CD8+ T-cell counts. The public clonotypes identified were infrequent and showed contraction or stability on treatment.

The V gene's germline CDR1 is WNHNN and CDR2 SYGVQD (reference sequence). Trimming shortened V by 5 bases and J by 4 bases, and 11 bases separated the two germline ends. The CDR3 runs to 13 residues. Sequencing used immunoSEQ multiplex PCR; TCRdb keeps in-frame clones, though not all of them. This table holds about 140,000 clones, around 80% found once. In regard to this clone: Its target is unknown.

Source: PBMCs, taken after 36 months of ibrutinib treatment. The sequence was collected from a human donor with chronic lymphocytic leukemia. This chain connects TRBV10-1 to TRBJ2-5; a possible D gene is TRBD2 (5 bases). The CDR3 sequence: CASSRGFVETQYF. CDR3 in DNA: TGCGCCAGCAGTCGAGGGTTCGTAGAGACCCAGTACTTC.